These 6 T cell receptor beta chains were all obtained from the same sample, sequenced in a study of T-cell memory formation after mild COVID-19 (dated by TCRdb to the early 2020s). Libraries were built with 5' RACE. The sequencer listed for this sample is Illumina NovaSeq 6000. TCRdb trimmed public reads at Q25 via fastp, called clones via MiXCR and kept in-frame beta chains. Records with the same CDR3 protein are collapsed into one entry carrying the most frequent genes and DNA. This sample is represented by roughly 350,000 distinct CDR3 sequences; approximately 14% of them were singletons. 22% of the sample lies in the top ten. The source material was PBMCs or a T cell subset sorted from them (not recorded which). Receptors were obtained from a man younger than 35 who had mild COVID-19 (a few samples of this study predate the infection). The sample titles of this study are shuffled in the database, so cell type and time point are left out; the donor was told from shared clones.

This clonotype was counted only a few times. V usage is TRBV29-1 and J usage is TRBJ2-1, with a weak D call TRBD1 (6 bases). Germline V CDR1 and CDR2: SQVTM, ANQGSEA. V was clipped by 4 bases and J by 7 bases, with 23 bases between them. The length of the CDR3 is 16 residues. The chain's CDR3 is CSVGAGDIWLMNEQFF. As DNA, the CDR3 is TGCAGCGTTGGGGCAGGGGACATATGGCTTATGAATGAGCAGTTCTTC.

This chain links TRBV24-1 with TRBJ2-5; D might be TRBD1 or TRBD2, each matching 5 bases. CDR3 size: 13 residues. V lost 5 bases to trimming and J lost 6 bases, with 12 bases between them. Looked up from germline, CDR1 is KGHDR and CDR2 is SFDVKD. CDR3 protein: CATSAQAGKTQYF. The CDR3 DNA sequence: TGTGCCACCAGTGCACAGGCCGGGAAGACCCAGTACTTC.

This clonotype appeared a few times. CDR3 region: CSVAGTGVYEQYF. The CDR3 nucleotides read TGCAGCGTGGCCGGCACAGGGGTCTACGAGCAGTACTTC. This chain joins TRBV29-1 and TRBJ2-7; TRBD1 matches at 7 bases. Germline V gene sequence: CDR1 SQVTM, CDR2 ANQGSEA. CDR3 size: 13 residues. V shed 6 bases and J 3 bases; nucleotides not matched to a gene: 8.

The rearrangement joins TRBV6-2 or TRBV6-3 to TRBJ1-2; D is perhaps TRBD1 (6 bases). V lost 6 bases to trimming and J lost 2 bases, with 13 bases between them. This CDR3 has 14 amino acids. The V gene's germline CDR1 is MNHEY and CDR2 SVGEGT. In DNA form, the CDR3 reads TGTGCCAGCAGAATGACAGGCAAAAACTATGGCTACACCTTC. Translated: CASRMTGKNYGYTF.

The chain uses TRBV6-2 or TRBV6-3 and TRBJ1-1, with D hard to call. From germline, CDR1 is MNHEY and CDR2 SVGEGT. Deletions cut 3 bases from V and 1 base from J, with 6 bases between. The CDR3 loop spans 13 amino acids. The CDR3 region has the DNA TGTGCCAGCAGTTATTCAGAGAACACTGAAGCTTTCTTT. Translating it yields CASSYSENTEAFF.

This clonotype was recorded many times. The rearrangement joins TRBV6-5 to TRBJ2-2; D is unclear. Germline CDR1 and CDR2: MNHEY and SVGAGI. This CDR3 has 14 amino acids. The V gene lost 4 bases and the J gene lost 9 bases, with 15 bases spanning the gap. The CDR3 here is CASSLSAAARELFF. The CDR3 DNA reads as TGTGCCAGCAGTTTGTCGGCCGCGGCGAGGGAGCTGTTTTTT.